The clone carrying this T cell receptor (beta chain) was counted between two and nine times. This record belongs to a study of tumor-infiltrating lymphocytes in primary liver carcinoma. With a constant-region primer, TCR beta cDNA was made from roughly 500 ng of total RNA. Libraries of TCR beta came from three nested multiplex PCR rounds with slightly modified ARM-PCR. Forward primers for TRBV1-TRBV30 and a C-beta reverse primer served the first two PCR rounds, at approximately 10 cycles each. TCRdb independently ran MiXCR on the multiplex PCR reads; one entry per CDR3 protein. Here the sample spans some 110,000 distinct CDR3 sequences, around 80% being singletons. Germline V CDR1 and CDR2: SQVTM, ANQGSEA. V lost 4 bases, J lost 11 bases, and 9 bases stayed unmatched. CDR3 length: 12 residues. The source material, 20-30 mg of unsorted bulk tissue, was used to co-extract RNA and DNA.

The sequencing input was liver tumor tissue from sampling region 3. Sample subset: tumor region T3, left-lateral pole. V and J are TRBV29-1 and TRBJ2-3; TRBD1 agrees at 7 bases. The sequence was collected from a man between 35 and 55 years old with primary liver carcinoma and hepatitis B virus infection. The CDR3 DNA follows: TGCAGCGTTGGTACCAAGGGGGCTATGCAGTATTTT. Translating gives CSVGTKGAMQYF.